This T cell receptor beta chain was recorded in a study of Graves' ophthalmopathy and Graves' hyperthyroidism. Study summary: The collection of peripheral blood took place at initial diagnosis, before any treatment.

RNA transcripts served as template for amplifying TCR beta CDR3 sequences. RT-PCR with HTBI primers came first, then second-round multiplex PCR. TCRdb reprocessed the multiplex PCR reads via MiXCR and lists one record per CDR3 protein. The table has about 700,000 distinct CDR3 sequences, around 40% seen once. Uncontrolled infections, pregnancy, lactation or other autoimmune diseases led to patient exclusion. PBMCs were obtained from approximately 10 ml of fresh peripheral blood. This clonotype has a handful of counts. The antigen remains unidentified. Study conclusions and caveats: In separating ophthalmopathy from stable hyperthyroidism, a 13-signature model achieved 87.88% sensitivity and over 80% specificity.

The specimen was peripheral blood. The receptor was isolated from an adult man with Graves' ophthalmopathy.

The DNA for the CDR3 is TGTGCCAGCAGTTTCCGGGACAGGGTACAAGAGCAGTACTTC. Protein sequence: CASSFRDRVQEQYF. The V gene is TRBV2, the J gene TRBJ2-7, with TRBD1 identical over 9 bases. Germline V lookup: CDR1 SNHLY, CDR2 FYNNEI. CDR3 length: 14 amino acids. V gave up 5 bases and J gave up 7 bases; unmatched junction bases: 9. Full variable domain (rest looked up from reference TRBV2 and TRBJ2-7): EPEVTQTPSHQVTQMGQEVILRCVPISNHLYFYWYRQILGQKVEFLVSFYNNEISEKSEIFDDQFSVERPDGSNFTLKIRSTKLEDSAMYFCASSFRDRVQEQYFGPGTRLTVT.